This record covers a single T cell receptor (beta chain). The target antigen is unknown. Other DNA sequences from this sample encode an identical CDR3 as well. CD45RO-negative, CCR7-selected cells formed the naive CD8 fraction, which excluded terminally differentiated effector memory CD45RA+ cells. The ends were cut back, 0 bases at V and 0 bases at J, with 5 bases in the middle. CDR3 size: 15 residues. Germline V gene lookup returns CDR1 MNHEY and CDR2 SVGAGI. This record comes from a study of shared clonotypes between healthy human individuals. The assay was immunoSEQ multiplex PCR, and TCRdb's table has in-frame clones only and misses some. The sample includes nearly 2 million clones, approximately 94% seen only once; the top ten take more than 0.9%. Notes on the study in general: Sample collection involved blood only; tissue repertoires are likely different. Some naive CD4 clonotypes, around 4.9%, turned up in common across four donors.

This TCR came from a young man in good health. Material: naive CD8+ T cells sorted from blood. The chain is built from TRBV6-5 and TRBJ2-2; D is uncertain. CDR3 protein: CASSYSTANTGELFF. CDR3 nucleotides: TGTGCCAGCAGTTACTCGACGGCGAACACCGGGGAGCTGTTTTTT.